This TCR beta chain emerged from a study of T cells after yellow fever vaccination. Study-wide findings and caveats: Clones that expanded after primary vaccination mostly reappeared after the booster (nearly 98% CD4, about 89% CD8).

A single record per CDR3 protein comes from TCRdb applying MiXCR to the 5' RACE reads. Of hundreds of thousands of distinct CDR3 sequences listed, around an eighth were seen once; the top ten hold under 15%. This clonotype was counted a single time. Its antigen is not identified. This clonotype originated in a man between 25 and 39 years old who received the YFV17D yellow fever vaccine. The sequencing used PBMCs, collected on the day of the yellow fever booster vaccination.

The CDR3 loop reads CASSQGQGTDTIYF. The CDR3 DNA reads as TGTGCCAGCAGCCAGGGACAGGGAACGGACACCATATATTTT. The chain joins TRBV12-3 or TRBV12-4 to TRBJ1-3, with 9 bases aligning to TRBD1. This CDR3 contains 14 residues. After removal of 6 bases from V and 8 bases from J, the junction contained 8 bases not matched to a gene.